This TCR beta chain was sequenced during a study of blood T cell repertoires in COVID-19. As for the study in general: T cells, B-cell-depleted T cells, or PBMCs supplied cDNA or gDNA.

Germline CDR1 and CDR2: KGHDR and SFDVKD. The CDR3 is 15 residues long. The junction had 11 bases not matched to a gene; V was cut back by 3 bases and J by 10 bases. The method was immunoSEQ multiplex PCR; TCRdb's version includes in-frame clones alone and lacks a portion of them. The sample includes about 410,000 clones, just over 85% of them seen just once. The sequencing sample was made of peripheral blood. The rearrangement links TRBV24-1 to TRBJ2-1; 7 bases align to TRBD2. This receptor was taken from a woman in her 30s with active or convalescent COVID-19. In DNA, the CDR3 is TGTGCCACCAGTGATACCTACGGGGGGAGAGGAGAGCAGTTCTTC. Translating gives CATSDTYGGRGEQFF.